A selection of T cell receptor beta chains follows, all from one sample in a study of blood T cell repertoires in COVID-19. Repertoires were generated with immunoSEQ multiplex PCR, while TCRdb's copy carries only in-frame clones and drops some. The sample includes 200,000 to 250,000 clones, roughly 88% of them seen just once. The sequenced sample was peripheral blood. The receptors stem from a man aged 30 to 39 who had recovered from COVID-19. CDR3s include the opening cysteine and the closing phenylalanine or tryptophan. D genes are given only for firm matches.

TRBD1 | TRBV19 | CASSSLAGTGLDRLAFF
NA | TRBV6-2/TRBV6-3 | CASSSAERGQIF
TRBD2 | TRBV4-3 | CASSQGGTVETQYF
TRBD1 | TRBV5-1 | CASSFGTGRNQETQYF
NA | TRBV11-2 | CASSLDRVQPQHF
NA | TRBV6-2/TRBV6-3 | CASSYFRSETQYF
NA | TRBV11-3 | CASSLRTVPDTQYF
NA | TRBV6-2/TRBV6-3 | CASSYRTSASTDTQYF
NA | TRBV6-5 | CASSYSSSNQPQHF
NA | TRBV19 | CASSPRTVSTDTQYF
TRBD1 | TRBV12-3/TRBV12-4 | CASSLTSGGTQYF
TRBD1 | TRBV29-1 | CSVEAYRGGELFF
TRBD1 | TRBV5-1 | CASSLGQGASYGYTF
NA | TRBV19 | CASSISPTGELFF
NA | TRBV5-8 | CASSLQGYSGNTIYF
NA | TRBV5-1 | CASSLALQETQYF
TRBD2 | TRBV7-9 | CASSPYDGTSGGVGTQYF
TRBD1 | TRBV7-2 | CASSLAVSNVGKGAGHGYTF
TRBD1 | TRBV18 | CASSPTTGGEGYTF
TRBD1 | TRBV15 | CATSRPRGDRAYNEQFF
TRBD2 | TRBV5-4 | CASSLSGGAGYEQFF
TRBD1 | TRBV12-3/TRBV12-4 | CASSEGTVAITF
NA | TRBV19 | CASSMRVAAEQYF
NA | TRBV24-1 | CATSDFTGYGYTF
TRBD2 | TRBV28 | CASISPGLAGGSRETQYF
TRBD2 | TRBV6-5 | CASSYSGLDIQYF